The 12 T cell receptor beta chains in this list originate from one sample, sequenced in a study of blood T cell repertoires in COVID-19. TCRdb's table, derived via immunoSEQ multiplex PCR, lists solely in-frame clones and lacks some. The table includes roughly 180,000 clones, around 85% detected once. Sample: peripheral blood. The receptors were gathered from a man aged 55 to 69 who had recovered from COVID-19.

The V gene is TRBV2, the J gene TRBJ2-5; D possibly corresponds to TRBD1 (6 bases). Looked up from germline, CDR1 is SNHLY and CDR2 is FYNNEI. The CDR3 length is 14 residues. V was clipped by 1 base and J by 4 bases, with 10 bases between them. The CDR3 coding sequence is TGTGCCAGCAGTGAAGTCAGGGGCGGAGAGACCCAGTACTTC. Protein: CASSEVRGGETQYF. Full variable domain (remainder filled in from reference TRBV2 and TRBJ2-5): EPEVTQTPSHQVTQMGQEVILRCVPISNHLYFYWYRQILGQKVEFLVSFYNNEISEKSEIFDDQFSVERPDGSNFTLKIRSTKLEDSAMYFCASSEVRGGETQYFGPGTRLLVL.

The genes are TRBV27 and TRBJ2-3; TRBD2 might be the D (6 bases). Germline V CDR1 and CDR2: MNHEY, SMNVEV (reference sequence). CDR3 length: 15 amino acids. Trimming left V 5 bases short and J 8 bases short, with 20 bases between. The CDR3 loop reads CASSPPGGTPSTQYF. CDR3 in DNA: TGTGCCAGCAGTCCCCCTGGAGGGACCCCCAGTACGCAGTATTTT.

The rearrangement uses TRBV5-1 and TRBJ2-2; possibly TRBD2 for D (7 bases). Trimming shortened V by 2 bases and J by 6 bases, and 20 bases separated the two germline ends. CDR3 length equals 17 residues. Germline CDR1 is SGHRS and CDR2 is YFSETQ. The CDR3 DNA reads TGCGCCAGCAGCTTTTTTGGATCGGGGGGCGAGGCCGGGGAGCTGTTTTTT. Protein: CASSFFGSGGEAGELFF.

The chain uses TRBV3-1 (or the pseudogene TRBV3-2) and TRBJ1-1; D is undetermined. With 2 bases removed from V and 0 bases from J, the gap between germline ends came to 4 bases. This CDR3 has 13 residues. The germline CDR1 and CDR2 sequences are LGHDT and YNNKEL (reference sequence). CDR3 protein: CASSQQLNTEAFF. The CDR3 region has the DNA TGTGCCAGCAGCCAACAGTTGAACACTGAAGCTTTCTTT.

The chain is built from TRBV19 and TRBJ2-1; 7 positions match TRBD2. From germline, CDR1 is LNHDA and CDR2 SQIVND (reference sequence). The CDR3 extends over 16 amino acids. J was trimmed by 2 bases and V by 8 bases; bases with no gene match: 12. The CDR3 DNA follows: TGTGCCAGTGCCCCTCAGGGACTACATACCTACAATGAGCAGTTCTTC. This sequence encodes CASAPQGLHTYNEQFF.

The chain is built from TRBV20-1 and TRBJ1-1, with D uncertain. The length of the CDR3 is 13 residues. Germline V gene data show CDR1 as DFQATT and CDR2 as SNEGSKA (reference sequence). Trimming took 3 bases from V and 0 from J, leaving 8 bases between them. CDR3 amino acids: CSASLDLNTEAFF. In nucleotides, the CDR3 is TGCAGTGCTAGTTTGGACTTGAACACTGAAGCTTTCTTT.

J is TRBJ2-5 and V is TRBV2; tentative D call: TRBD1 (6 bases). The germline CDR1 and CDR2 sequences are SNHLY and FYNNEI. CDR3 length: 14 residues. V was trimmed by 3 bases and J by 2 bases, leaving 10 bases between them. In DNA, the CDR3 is TGTGCCAGCAGTGACCCCGGACAGCAAGAGACCCAGTACTTC. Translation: CASSDPGQQETQYF.

Written as DNA, the CDR3 is TGTGCCAGCACCCTTCAGGGGAACACCGGGGAGCTGTTTTTT. This sequence encodes CASTLQGNTGELFF. The chain is built from TRBV7-8 and TRBJ2-2, with D possibly being TRBD1 (5 bases). V was cut by 7 bases and J by 1 base, with 10 bases left in between. Germline values: CDR1 SGHVS, CDR2 FQNEAQ. The CDR3 is 14 residues long.

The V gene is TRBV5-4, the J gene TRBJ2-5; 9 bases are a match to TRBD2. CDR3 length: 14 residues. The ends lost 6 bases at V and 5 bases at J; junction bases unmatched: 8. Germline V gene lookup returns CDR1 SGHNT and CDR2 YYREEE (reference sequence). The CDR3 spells CASTDPSGGETQYF. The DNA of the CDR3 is TGTGCCAGCACCGACCCGAGCGGGGGGGAGACCCAGTACTTC.

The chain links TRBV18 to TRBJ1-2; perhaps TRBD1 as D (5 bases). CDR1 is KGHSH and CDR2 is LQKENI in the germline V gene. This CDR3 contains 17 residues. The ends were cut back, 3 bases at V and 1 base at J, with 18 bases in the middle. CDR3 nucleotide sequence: TGTGCCAGCTCACCCTCCTTGGGGGACTCGGGTAACTATGGCTACACCTTC. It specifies CASSPSLGDSGNYGYTF.

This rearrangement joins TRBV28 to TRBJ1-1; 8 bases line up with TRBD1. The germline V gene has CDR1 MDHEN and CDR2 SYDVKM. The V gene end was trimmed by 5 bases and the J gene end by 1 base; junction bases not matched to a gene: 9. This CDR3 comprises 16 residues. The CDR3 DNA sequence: TGTGCCAGCAGTGACGACAGGGGCGGAGGGAACACTGAAGCTTTCTTT. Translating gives CASSDDRGGGNTEAFF.

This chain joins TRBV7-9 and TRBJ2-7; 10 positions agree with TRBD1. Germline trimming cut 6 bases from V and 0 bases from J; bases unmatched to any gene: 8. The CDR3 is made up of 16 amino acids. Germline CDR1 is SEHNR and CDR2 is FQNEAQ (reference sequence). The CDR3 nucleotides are TGTGCCAGCAGTTCAACCCGGACAGGGGGCTCCTACGAGCAGTACTTC. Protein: CASSSTRTGGSYEQYF.